The 20 T cell receptor beta chains below were found in one sample sequenced in a study of blood T cell repertoires in COVID-19. Generated by immunoSEQ multiplex PCR, the TCRdb table keeps only in-frame clones and is missing some. Seen here are around 150,000 clones, around 79% observed once, and the top ten hold approximately 10%. The source material was PBMCs or T cells enriched from blood (not recorded which). The receptors shown here come from a man between 45 and 60 years old who had recovered from COVID-19.

This clone was counted a single time. This chain uses TRBV24-1 with TRBJ2-3; 9 bases match TRBD1. V was clipped by 4 bases and J by 1 base; unmatched bases: 11. The CDR3 totals 18 residues. Germline loops: CDR1 KGHDR, CDR2 SFDVKD. The CDR3 reads CATSDPSGTGIGTDTQYF. CDR3 coding DNA: TGTGCCACCAGTGACCCCTCCGGGACAGGGATCGGCACAGATACGCAGTATTTT.

This chain links TRBV19 with TRBJ2-7, with a weak D call TRBD1 (6 bases). Germline loops: CDR1 LNHDA, CDR2 SQIVND (reference sequence). Trimming removed 6 bases from V and 5 bases from J, with 14 bases in between. The CDR3 runs to 13 residues. CDR3: CASSQGGSNEQYF. For the CDR3, the DNA is TGTGCCAGTAGCCAAGGGGGATCGAACGAGCAGTACTTC.

V usage is TRBV5-6 and J usage is TRBJ2-7; TRBD1 aligns across 9 bases. CDR1 and CDR2 from the germline V gene are SGHDT and YYEEEE. There are 14 residues in the CDR3. After removal of 4 bases from V and 4 bases from J, the junction contained 6 bases not matched to a gene. The CDR3 DNA follows: TGTGCCAGCAGCCCACAGGGGGCGGGGTACGAGCAGTACTTC. This sequence encodes CASSPQGAGYEQYF.

The chain has TRBV18 and TRBJ1-3; D unresolved. This CDR3 contains 16 residues. V shed 3 bases and J shed 0 bases, with 12 bases lying between them. Germline CDR1 KGHSH, CDR2 LQKENI. DNA for the CDR3: TGTGCCAGCTCACCGAAAACGGGAAACTCTGGAAACACCATATATTTT. This encodes CASSPKTGNSGNTIYF.

The genes are TRBV14 and TRBJ1-6; 8 nucleotides line up with TRBD1. V lost 3 bases to trimming and J lost 8 bases; unmatched junction nucleotides: 6. This CDR3 has 15 amino acids. CDR1 and CDR2 from the germline V gene are SGHDN and FVKESK. CDR3 loop: CASSHRTGYYSPLHF. The CDR3 nucleotides are TGTGCCAGCAGCCACCGGACAGGGTACTATTCACCCCTCCACTTT.

CDR3 sequence: CASNGGDYEQYF. Written as DNA, the CDR3 is TGTGCCAGCAACGGCGGAGACTACGAGCAGTACTTC. This chain joins TRBV2 and TRBJ2-7; D unresolved. The CDR3 runs 12 residues. Per germline, CDR1 SNHLY and CDR2 FYNNEI. Trimming cost V 7 bases and J 3 bases, with 10 bases left between them.

The chain carries TRBV27 and TRBJ1-6, with 7 positions matching TRBD1. V dropped 6 bases and J dropped 4; count of bases not matched to a gene: 6. Germline CDR1 and CDR2: MNHEY and SMNVEV (reference sequence). This CDR3 has 15 amino acids. The CDR3 loop is CASRPGTVYNSPLHF. CDR3 DNA sequence: TGTGCCAGCAGGCCCGGGACAGTTTATAATTCACCCCTCCACTTT.

V gene TRBV18 combines with J gene TRBJ2-3; 8 bases fit TRBD1. Germline V gene sequence: CDR1 KGHSH, CDR2 LQKENI. The CDR3 runs to 14 residues. The J segment lost 6 bases and the V segment lost 6 bases, leaving 8 bases of the junction unmatched. The CDR3 DNA follows: TGTGCCAGCTCCAGAGGAACAGGGGGGGATACGCAGTATTTT. It yields the protein CASSRGTGGDTQYF. Supplemented by reference TRBV18 and TRBJ2-3, the full variable domain reads NAGVMQNPRHLVRRRGQEARLRCSPMKGHSHVYWYRQLPEEGLKFMVYLQKENIIDESGMPKERFSAEFPKEGPSILRIQQVVRGDSAAYFCASSRGTGGDTQYFGPGTRLTVL.

J is TRBJ2-4 and V is TRBV3-1 (or the pseudogene TRBV3-2), with TRBD2 matching over 11 bases. In germline, CDR1 is LGHDT, CDR2 YNNKEL (reference sequence). The CDR3 extends over 18 amino acids. The ends lost 0 bases at V and 0 bases at J; junction bases unmatched: 4. For the CDR3, the DNA is TGTGCCAGCAGCCAAGAGGGACTAGCGGAGCTAGCCAAAAACATTCAGTACTTC. Translating gives CASSQEGLAELAKNIQYF.

The rearrangement uses TRBV7-3 and TRBJ2-7; D is perhaps TRBD2 (6 bases). V lost 0 bases to trimming and J lost 3 bases, with 12 bases between them. Per germline, CDR1 SGHTA and CDR2 FQGTGA. The CDR3 runs to 15 residues. CDR3 sequence reads: CASSLTAGPNYEQYF. The DNA for the CDR3 is TGTGCCAGCAGCTTAACGGCGGGACCAAACTACGAGCAGTACTTC.

This clone was seen more than once but under ten times. The chain carries TRBV25-1 and TRBJ2-1; 8 positions agree with TRBD2. CDR1 is MGHDK and CDR2 is SYGVNS in the germline V gene. J gave up 4 bases and V 6 bases, and 11 bases lay outside the gene matches. The CDR3 totals 16 residues. CDR3 protein: CASRGAGAGDYNEQFF. The CDR3 nucleotides are TGTGCCAGCAGAGGGGCGGGAGCGGGGGATTACAATGAGCAGTTCTTC.

The chain combines TRBV28 with TRBJ1-4; no clear D. Trimming cost V 7 bases and J 8 bases, with 17 bases left between them. Germline CDR1 is MDHEN and CDR2 is SYDVKM. This CDR3 comprises 14 residues. DNA for the CDR3: TGTGCCAGCACAACCTCGGGGTCAAGGGAAAAACTGTTTTTT. This codes for CASTTSGSREKLFF.

This clone was recorded only once. V gene TRBV12-5 combines with J gene TRBJ1-6; no clear D gene. Germline loops: CDR1 LGHNT, CDR2 FRNRAP. This CDR3 comprises 17 residues. V lost 4 bases and J lost 0, with 13 bases in between. In DNA form, the CDR3 reads TGTGCTAGTGGTTCGTGGGCTCTCAGCTCCTATAATTCACCCCTCCACTTT. Amino acids: CASGSWALSSYNSPLHF.

The DNA of the CDR3 is TGTGCCAGCAGCTTCGGGGGGCCTAGGGATGAGCAGTTCTTC. Translating gives CASSFGGPRDEQFF. The chain employs TRBV7-6 and TRBJ2-1, with D perhaps matching TRBD2 (7 bases). Germline V CDR1 and CDR2: SGHVS, FNYEAQ. There are 14 residues in the CDR3. With 3 bases removed from V and 8 bases from J, the gap between germline ends came to 14 bases.

V is TRBV7-9 and J is TRBJ1-5, with D unresolved. Germline lookup yields CDR1 SEHNR and CDR2 FQNEAQ (reference sequence). The CDR3 extends over 14 amino acids. With 5 bases removed from V and 5 bases from J, the gap between germline ends came to 13 bases. CDR3 bases: TGTGCCAGCAGCCCGGAGGGTGGGGATCAGCCCCAGCATTTT. Its translation is CASSPEGGDQPQHF.

A single count supports this clone. The chain combines TRBV24-1 with TRBJ2-5; 8 bases map to TRBD1. The CDR3 is 15 amino acids. Germline V gene sequence: CDR1 KGHDR, CDR2 SFDVKD. V dropped 3 bases and J dropped 1; count of bases not matched to a gene: 3. The CDR3 nucleotides are TGTGCCACCAGTGATCAAACAGGGGGCCAAGAGACCCAGTACTTC. Translation: CATSDQTGGQETQYF.

The rearrangement uses TRBV5-8 and TRBJ1-2; the D gene is possibly TRBD1 (5 bases). Trimming removed 3 bases at V and 3 bases at J, with 15 bases between. The germline gives CDR1 SGHTS, CDR2 YDEGEE. CDR3 size: 15 residues. CDR3 protein: CASSWGQVADYGYTF. The CDR3 DNA reads as TGTGCCAGCAGCTGGGGCCAGGTAGCGGACTATGGCTACACCTTC.

The gene calls are TRBV28 and TRBJ1-2, with D tentatively TRBD1 (5 bases). Trimming took off 6 bases at V and 5 bases at J, with 16 bases between the two ends. The length of the CDR3 is 14 residues. CDR1 MDHEN and CDR2 SYDVKM come from the germline V gene. The CDR3 coding sequence is TGTGCCAGCAGCCCATTCCTTCAGGGATATGGCTACACCTTC. This gives the protein CASSPFLQGYGYTF.

This clone was seen a single time. The genes are TRBV5-1 and TRBJ1-2; TRBD1 matches 9 bases. Per germline, CDR1 SGHRS and CDR2 YFSETQ. V gave up 0 bases and J gave up 2 bases; unmatched junction bases: 2. CDR3 length: 15 residues. CDR3 nucleotides: TGCGCCAGCAGCTTGGAACAGGGGGCGAACTATGGCTACACCTTC. As protein: CASSLEQGANYGYTF.

The rearrangement uses TRBV5-5 and TRBJ1-2; TRBD1 matches at 8 bases. Looked up from germline, CDR1 is SGHKS and CDR2 is YYEKEE (reference sequence). This CDR3 region has 15 residues. The junction had 4 bases not matched to a gene; V was cut back by 3 bases and J by 0 bases. The CDR3 sequence is CASSSTTGANYGYTF. The CDR3 region has the DNA TGTGCCAGCAGCTCTACGACAGGGGCTAACTATGGCTACACCTTC.